The 6 T cell receptor beta chains given below trace back to one sample, sequenced in a study of control samples from healthy donors and cancer patients. TCRdb's copy holds only in-frame clones and misses some; the assay was immunoSEQ multiplex PCR. Counted here are roughly 70,000 clones, about 87% occurring once; the ten biggest clones make up 28%. The sample comprised blood. The receptors derive from a man aged 50 to 59 in good health.

CDR3 in amino acids: CAWSQDGVLAAFF. CDR3 nucleotides: TGTGCCTGGAGTCAGGACGGGGTCTTGGCCGCTTTCTTT. V gene TRBV30 combines with J gene TRBJ1-1, with D unresolved. The CDR3 covers 13 residues. V was trimmed by 2 bases and J by 11 bases, leaving 18 bases between them. The germline gives CDR1 GTSNPN, CDR2 SVGIG (reference sequence).

The table lists this clone with a count of one. The chain combines TRBV7-6 with TRBJ2-3; the match to TRBD2 covers 8 bases. CDR3 length: 15 residues. Germline V gene data show CDR1 as SGHVS and CDR2 as FNYEAQ. V was clipped by 5 bases and J by 2 bases; unmatched bases: 6. CDR3 sequence: CASSEAGAYTDTQYF. The CDR3 region has the DNA TGTGCCAGCAGCGAAGCGGGGGCGTACACAGATACGCAGTATTTT.

Concerning this clone: Other nucleotide sequences in the sample specify the same CDR3. The V and J genes are TRBV3-1 (or the pseudogene TRBV3-2) and TRBJ2-7; a possible D gene is TRBD2 (6 bases). Trimming shortened V by 4 bases and J by 3 bases, and 7 bases separated the two germline ends. The germline CDR1 and CDR2 sequences are LGHDT and YNNKEL (reference sequence). The CDR3 contains 12 residues. The CDR3 here is CASSLADYEQYF. CDR3 DNA sequence: TGTGCCAGCAGCCTAGCGGACTACGAGCAGTACTTC.

This rearrangement joins TRBV30 to TRBJ1-5; no clear D gene. The germline V and J ends were trimmed by 0 bases and 9 bases, with 12 bases remaining between them. Germline CDR1 and CDR2: GTSNPN and SVGIG (reference sequence). This CDR3 is built from 13 residues. The CDR3 bases are TGTGCCTGGAGTGTAAGGGATGTGCGGCCCCAGCATTTT. It specifies CAWSVRDVRPQHF.

V and J are TRBV10-3 and TRBJ2-6; no firm D call. Germline CDR1 reads ENHRY; CDR2 reads SYGVKD. The CDR3 is 15 residues long. Trimming took 4 bases from V and 0 from J, leaving 7 bases between them. The CDR3 DNA sequence: TGTGCCATCAGTGCTGTAGACTCTGGGGCCAACGTCCTGACTTTC. Protein product: CAISAVDSGANVLTF.

The chain links TRBV7-9 to TRBJ1-2; D may be TRBD1 (5 bases). From germline, CDR1 is SEHNR and CDR2 FQNEAQ (reference sequence). This CDR3 region has 16 residues. Trimming pared 1 base from V and 5 bases from J, leaving 17 bases between. CDR3 residues: CASSLGGWDEIYGYTF. CDR3 nucleotide sequence: TGTGCCAGCAGCTTAGGTGGATGGGACGAAATTTATGGCTACACCTTC. The variable domain in full, with the rest retrieved from reference TRBV7-9 and TRBJ1-2, is DTGVSQNPRHKITKRGQNVTFRCDPISEHNRLYWYRQTLGQGPEFLTYFQNEAQLEKSRLLSDRFSAERPKGSFSTLEIQRTEQGDSAMYLCASSLGGWDEIYGYTFGSGTRLTVV.